The next 26 T cell receptor beta chains were all read from a single sample in a study of beta chain features in type 1 diabetes. Investigators reverse transcribed all isolated RNA, so they sequenced expressed TCRB transcripts. Clones were sequenced by immunoSEQ multiplex PCR, and TCRdb holds only the in-frame ones, with some missing. This table holds about 320,000 clones, 14% found once. Material: central memory CD4+ T cells from blood. All receptors come from a man under 40 in good health.

For the CDR3, the DNA is TGTGCCAGCAGCTCCTCCGCAGGCGAGCAGTTCTTC. This translates into CASSSSAGEQFF. The chain combines TRBV5-6 with TRBJ2-7; no clear D. Near its end, the DNA agrees better with TRBJ2-1, so the J call may be wrong. CDR3 size: 12 residues. CDR1 is SGHDT, CDR2 YYEEEE, per germline.

The DNA of the CDR3 is TGTGCCAGCAGCTTAATCCCGAGCGCCCTCGGCGGGCCAGATACGCAGTATTTT. This sequence encodes CASSLIPSALGGPDTQYF. The rearrangement joins TRBV7-3 to TRBJ2-3; a weak D match, TRBD2 (5 bases). Germline V lookup: CDR1 SGHTA, CDR2 FQGTGA. The CDR3 length is 18 residues. Trimming pared 1 base from V and 4 bases from J, leaving 21 bases between. The whole variable domain, remainder taken from reference TRBV7-3 and TRBJ2-3, is GAGVSQTPSNKVTEKGKYVELRCDPISGHTALYWYRQSLGQGPEFLIYFQGTGAADDSGLPNDRFFAVRPEGSVSTLKIQRTERGDSAVYLCASSLIPSALGGPDTQYFGPGTRLTVL.

The chain is built from TRBV11-2 and TRBJ2-3, with D unclear. Between the trimmed V and J ends, which lost 0 bases and 1 base, there was a span of 17 bases. This CDR3 is 18 amino acids long. Germline V lookup: CDR1 SGHAT, CDR2 FQNNGV. The CDR3, as DNA: TGTGCCAGCAGCTTAGATAACCGACGGCGGACCGGCACAGATACGCAGTATTTT. This sequence encodes CASSLDNRRRTGTDTQYF.

The rearrangement uses TRBV7-9 and TRBJ1-6; D is uncertain. Trimming removed 2 bases from V and 7 bases from J, with 12 bases in between. The CDR3 has 15 amino acids. CDR1 and CDR2 (germline): SEHNR, FQNEAQ (reference sequence). This CDR3 is CASSLNPGLNSPLHF. The DNA of the CDR3 is TGTGCCAGCAGCTTAAACCCCGGATTAAATTCACCCCTCCACTTT.

The V gene is TRBV9, the J gene TRBJ2-2, with 9 bases fitting TRBD2. CDR1 is SGDLS and CDR2 is YYNGEE in the germline V gene. CDR3 size: 16 residues. The V and J ends lost 3 bases and 0 bases, in that order; junction bases with no gene match: 3. This CDR3 reads CASSAAGGANTGELFF. The CDR3 nucleotides are TGTGCCAGCAGCGCCGCGGGGGGGGCGAACACCGGGGAGCTGTTTTTT. Full variable domain (outside the CDR3, taken from reference TRBV9 and TRBJ2-2): DSGVTQTPKHLITATGQRVTLRCSPRSGDLSVYWYQQSLDQGLQFLIQYYNGEERAKGNILERFSAQQFPDLHSELNLSSLELGDSALYFCASSAAGGANTGELFFGEGSRLTVL.

The chain uses TRBV6-1 and TRBJ1-5, with D possibly matching TRBD1 (5 bases). This CDR3 has 14 residues. V shed 8 bases and J shed 0 bases, with 11 bases lying between them. Germline V gives CDR1 MNHNS, CDR2 SASEGT. The CDR3 nucleotides are TGTGCCAGCGACAGTGAATATAGCAATCAGCCCCAGCATTTT. Translating it yields CASDSEYSNQPQHF.

This clone showed up many times. The J gene is TRBJ2-1, the V gene TRBV5-1, with 8 bases aligning to TRBD2. CDR3 length equals 13 residues. Germline V lookup: CDR1 SGHRS, CDR2 YFSETQ. V lost 5 bases and J lost 9; bases outside the gene matches: 7. In nucleotides, the CDR3 is TGCGCCAGCAGGCCGGGGACTAGTGGTGAGCAGTTCTTC. Protein product: CASRPGTSGEQFF.

The chain couples TRBV29-1 to TRBJ2-3; 8 bases are shared with TRBD1. CDR3 size: 15 residues. V gave up 4 bases and J gave up 4 bases; unmatched junction bases: 10. Germline loops: CDR1 SQVTM, CDR2 ANQGSEA. The CDR3 coding sequence is TGCAGCGTTGTCACCGGGACAGGTGGGTCAGATACGCAGTATTTT. Amino acid sequence: CSVVTGTGGSDTQYF.

This clone has just a few counts. The J gene is TRBJ2-7, the V gene TRBV28; no reliable D call. The CDR3 has 11 amino acids. Looked up from germline, CDR1 is MDHEN and CDR2 is SYDVKM. Trimming cost V 2 bases and J 7 bases, with 6 bases left between them. The chain's CDR3 is CASSLGSEQYF. CDR3 in DNA: TGTGCCAGCAGTTTAGGTTCAGAGCAGTACTTC.

V usage is TRBV7-9 and J usage is TRBJ2-5; the D is unclear. The CDR3 loop spans 15 amino acids. Trimming shortened V by 5 bases and J by 1 base, and 14 bases separated the two germline ends. Germline V CDR1 and CDR2: SEHNR, FQNEAQ (reference sequence). This CDR3 reads CASSATPRTQETQYF. CDR3 coding DNA: TGTGCCAGCAGCGCAACCCCTAGGACCCAAGAGACCCAGTACTTC.

This clone has more than one count but fewer than ten. This specimen includes other DNA sequences encoding the same CDR3. The chain couples TRBV6-5 to TRBJ2-5; D may be TRBD1 (6 bases). The germline V gene has CDR1 MNHEY and CDR2 SVGAGI. The CDR3 is made up of 14 amino acids. Between the trimmed V and J ends, which lost 0 bases and 1 base, there was a span of 6 bases. CDR3 protein: CASSYSGGQETQYF. In nucleotides, the CDR3 is TGTGCCAGCAGTTACTCAGGGGGCCAAGAGACCCAGTACTTC.

This clone was detected only a few times. The V call is TRBV27, the J call TRBJ1-1; the match to TRBD1 covers 7 bases. J lost 7 bases, V lost 3 bases, and 5 bases had no gene match. CDR3 size: 13 residues. The V gene's germline CDR1 is MNHEY and CDR2 SMNVEV (reference sequence). CDR3 bases: TGTGCCAGCAGTTTGCGGCGACAGGGTGAAGCTTTCTTT. Its protein is CASSLRRQGEAFF.

This clone was seen only a few times. The chain carries TRBV7-9 and TRBJ2-5, with D unclear. V lost 5 bases, J lost 1 base, and 11 bases lay in between. The CDR3 sequence is 14 residues long. Germline values: CDR1 SEHNR, CDR2 FQNEAQ (reference sequence). In nucleotides, the CDR3 is TGTGCCAGCAGCCGATCAGGAGCCCAAGAGACCCAGTACTTC. Translating gives CASSRSGAQETQYF. The full variable domain, its missing parts supplied by reference TRBV7-9 and TRBJ2-5, is DTGVSQNPRHKITKRGQNVTFRCDPISEHNRLYWYRQTLGQGPEFLTYFQNEAQLEKSRLLSDRFSAERPKGSFSTLEIQRTEQGDSAMYLCASSRSGAQETQYFGPGTRLLVL.

This chain uses TRBV7-2 with TRBJ2-1; 8 nucleotides align to TRBD2. The germline gives CDR1 SGHTA, CDR2 FQGNSA. This CDR3 contains 12 residues. With 2 bases clipped from V and 9 bases from J, the junction kept 0 bases outside the gene matches. The CDR3 coding sequence is TGTGCCAGCAGCTTAACTAGCGGTGAGCAGTTCTTC. This encodes CASSLTSGEQFF.

CDR3 coding DNA: TGTGCCAGCAGGAAGCCTTCTGGAAACACCATATATTTT. Encoded protein: CASRKPSGNTIYF. The V gene is TRBV7-9, the J gene TRBJ1-3; D not certain. The CDR3 runs 13 residues. Between the trimmed V and J ends, which lost 6 bases and 1 base, there was a span of 7 bases. Germline V gives CDR1 SEHNR, CDR2 FQNEAQ (reference sequence).

V usage is TRBV6-6 and J usage is TRBJ1-1; D may be TRBD1 (6 bases). CDR3 length: 14 residues. Germline V lookup: CDR1 MNHNY, CDR2 SVGAGI (reference sequence). With 11 bases removed from V and 2 bases from J, the gap between germline ends came to 18 bases. DNA of the CDR3: TGTGCCTCCCAGGCCGGGACAAAAAACACTGAAGCTTTCTTT. This gives the protein CASQAGTKNTEAFF.

The chain is built from TRBV15 and TRBJ1-5; D not certain. CDR1 LNHNV and CDR2 YYDKDF come from the germline V gene (reference sequence). V lost 0 bases and J lost 2, with 8 bases in between. The CDR3 is 15 amino acids. CDR3 sequence: CATSRDKLGNQPQHF. As DNA, the CDR3 is TGTGCCACCAGCAGAGATAAGCTCGGCAATCAGCCCCAGCATTTT.

This chain uses TRBV4-2 with TRBJ1-6; no clear D gene. This CDR3 has 15 residues. Looked up from germline, CDR1 is LGHNA and CDR2 is YNFKEQ. Between the trimmed V and J ends, which lost 5 bases and 1 base, there was a span of 9 bases. The CDR3 coding sequence is TGTGCCAGCAGCTTACGTGGATCCTATAATTCACCCCTCCACTTT. As protein: CASSLRGSYNSPLHF.

The sample holds a few counts of this clone. The chain uses TRBV9 and TRBJ2-7; 7 bases are a match to TRBD2. CDR1 and CDR2 from the germline V gene are SGDLS and YYNGEE. The CDR3 contains 14 residues. The J segment lost 2 bases and the V segment lost 4 bases, leaving 6 bases of the junction unmatched. CDR3 nucleotides: TGTGCCAGCAGCTCATCTGGGACTACCTACGAGCAGTACTTC. This translates into CASSSSGTTYEQYF. Combining the CDR3 with reference TRBV9 and TRBJ2-7 gives the whole variable domain DSGVTQTPKHLITATGQRVTLRCSPRSGDLSVYWYQQSLDQGLQFLIQYYNGEERAKGNILERFSAQQFPDLHSELNLSSLELGDSALYFCASSSSGTTYEQYFGPGTRLTVT.

Regarding this clone: Relative to the germline gene, one junction end is altered; a read error may explain this. This chain uses TRBV10-3 with TRBJ2-3; no firm D call. The CDR3 totals 13 residues. Germline V CDR1 and CDR2: ENHRY, SYGVKD. The CDR3 here is CASSVVDTDTQYF. Here the CDR3 DNA reads TGTGCCAGCAGTGTGGTAGACACAGATACGCAGTATTTT.

The chain joins TRBV11-2 to TRBJ2-3; D tentatively fits TRBD1 or TRBD2 (6 bases each). In germline, CDR1 is SGHAT, CDR2 FQNNGV. The CDR3 loop spans 16 amino acids. V was clipped by 5 bases and J by 0 bases, with 15 bases between them. This CDR3 is CASSRIQGGSTDTQYF. The CDR3 region has the DNA TGTGCCAGCAGCCGAATACAGGGAGGTAGCACAGATACGCAGTATTTT.

This clone was seen a handful of times. The sample has other DNA sequences that encode this CDR3 too. The V and J genes are TRBV7-9 and TRBJ2-1; 8 bases fit TRBD2. The V gene's germline CDR1 is SEHNR and CDR2 FQNEAQ (reference sequence). V trimming: 5 bases; J trimming: 7 bases; junction bases outside the gene matches: 4. The length of the CDR3 is 13 residues. CDR3 sequence reads: CASSPLAGNEQFF. The DNA of the CDR3 is TGTGCCAGCAGCCCATTAGCGGGAAATGAGCAGTTCTTC.

J is TRBJ2-1 and V is TRBV6-5, with D perhaps TRBD2 (7 bases). Between the trimmed V and J ends, which lost 2 bases and 6 bases, there was a span of 14 bases. The CDR3 has 15 residues. CDR1 is MNHEY, CDR2 SVGAGI, per germline. The CDR3 spells CASSYKGGGVNEQFF. CDR3 nucleotides: TGTGCCAGCAGTTACAAGGGGGGAGGGGTCAATGAGCAGTTCTTC.

CDR3 loop: CASSPWTANTGELFF. The CDR3 DNA follows: TGTGCCAGCAGCCCTTGGACAGCTAACACCGGGGAGCTGTTTTTT. This rearrangement joins TRBV5-4 to TRBJ2-2, with D possibly matching TRBD1 (6 bases). CDR3 length: 15 amino acids. Trimming cost V 4 bases and J 2 bases, with 12 bases left between them. The germline CDR1 and CDR2 sequences are SGHNT and YYREEE (reference sequence).

This clone was seen only a few times. This chain uses TRBV7-2 with TRBJ2-1; 7 bases are shared with TRBD2. After removal of 3 bases from V and 12 bases from J, the junction contained 17 bases not matched to a gene. The CDR3 loop spans 16 amino acids. CDR1 and CDR2 from the germline V gene are SGHTA and FQGNSA. DNA for the CDR3: TGTGCCAGCAGCTTTCTAGGAGGGAGGGCCACCGAAGGGCAGTTCTTC. Its protein is CASSFLGGRATEGQFF.

V usage is TRBV6-5 and J usage is TRBJ2-5; D unresolved. With 10 bases removed from V and 2 bases from J, the gap between germline ends came to 14 bases. Germline-derived CDR1 and CDR2 are MNHEY and SVGAGI. The CDR3 is 13 amino acids. CDR3 in DNA: TGTGCCAACGCAGACGGATGGCAAGAGACCCAGTACTTC. As protein: CANADGWQETQYF.